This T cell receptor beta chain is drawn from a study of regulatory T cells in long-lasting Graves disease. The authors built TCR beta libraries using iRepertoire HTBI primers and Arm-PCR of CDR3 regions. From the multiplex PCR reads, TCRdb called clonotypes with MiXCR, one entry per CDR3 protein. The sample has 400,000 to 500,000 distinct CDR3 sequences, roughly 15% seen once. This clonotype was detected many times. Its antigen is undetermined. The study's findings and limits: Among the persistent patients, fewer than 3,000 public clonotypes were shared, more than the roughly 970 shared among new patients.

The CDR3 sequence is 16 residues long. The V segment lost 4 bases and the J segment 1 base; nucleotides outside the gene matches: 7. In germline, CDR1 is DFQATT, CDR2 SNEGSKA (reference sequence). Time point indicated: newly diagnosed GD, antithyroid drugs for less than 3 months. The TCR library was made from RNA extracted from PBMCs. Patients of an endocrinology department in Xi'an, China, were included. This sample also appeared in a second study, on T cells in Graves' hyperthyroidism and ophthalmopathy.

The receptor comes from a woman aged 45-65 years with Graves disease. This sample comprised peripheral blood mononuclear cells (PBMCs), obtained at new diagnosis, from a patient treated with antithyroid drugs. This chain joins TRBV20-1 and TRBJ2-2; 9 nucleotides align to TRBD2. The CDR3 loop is CSATPGLAQNTGELFF. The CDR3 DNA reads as TGCAGTGCTACTCCCGGACTAGCGCAGAACACCGGGGAGCTGTTTTTT.